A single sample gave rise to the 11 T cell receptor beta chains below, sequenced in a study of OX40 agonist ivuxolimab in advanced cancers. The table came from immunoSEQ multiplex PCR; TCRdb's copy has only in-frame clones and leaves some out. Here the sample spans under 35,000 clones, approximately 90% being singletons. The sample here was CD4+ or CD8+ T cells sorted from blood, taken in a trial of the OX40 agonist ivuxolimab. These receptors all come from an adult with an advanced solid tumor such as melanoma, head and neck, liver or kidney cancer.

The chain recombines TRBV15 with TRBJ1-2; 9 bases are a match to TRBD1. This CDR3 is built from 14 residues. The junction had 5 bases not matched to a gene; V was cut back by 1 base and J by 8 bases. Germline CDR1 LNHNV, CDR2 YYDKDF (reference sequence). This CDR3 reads CATSRATGGLGYTF. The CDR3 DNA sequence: TGTGCCACCAGCAGAGCTACAGGGGGCTTGGGCTACACCTTC.

The CDR3 spells CASKNRGEKLFF. The CDR3 region has the DNA TGTGCCAGTAAGAACAGGGGGGAAAAACTGTTTTTT. The rearrangement links TRBV19 to TRBJ1-4; TRBD1 agrees at 8 bases. V gave up 7 bases and J gave up 8 bases; unmatched junction bases: 3. Germline lookup yields CDR1 LNHDA and CDR2 SQIVND (reference sequence). The CDR3 consists of 12 residues.

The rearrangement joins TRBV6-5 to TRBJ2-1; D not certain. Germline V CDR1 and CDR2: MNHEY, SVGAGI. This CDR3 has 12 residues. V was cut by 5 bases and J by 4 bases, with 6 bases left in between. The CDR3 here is CASSTGYNEQFF. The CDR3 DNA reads TGTGCCAGCAGTACTGGGTACAATGAGCAGTTCTTC.

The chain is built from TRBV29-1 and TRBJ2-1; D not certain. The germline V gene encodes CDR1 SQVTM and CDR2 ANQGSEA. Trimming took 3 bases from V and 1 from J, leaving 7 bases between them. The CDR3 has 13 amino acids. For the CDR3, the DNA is TGCAGCGTTGAGGGTGGTTCCTACAATGAGCAGTTCTTC. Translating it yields CSVEGGSYNEQFF.

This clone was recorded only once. The CDR3 loop reads CASRVAGELFF. In DNA form, the CDR3 reads TGTGCCAGCAGGGTGGCCGGGGAGCTGTTTTTT. This rearrangement joins TRBV7-8 to TRBJ2-2, with D unclear. The CDR3 has 11 amino acids. Germline V CDR1 and CDR2: SGHVS, FQNEAQ. V dropped 6 bases and J dropped 6 bases, with 5 bases sitting between them.

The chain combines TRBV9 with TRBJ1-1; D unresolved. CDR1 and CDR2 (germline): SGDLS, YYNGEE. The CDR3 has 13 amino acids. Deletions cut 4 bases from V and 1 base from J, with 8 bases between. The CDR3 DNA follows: TGTGCCAGCAGCCCTTTCGGGAACACTGAAGCTTTCTTT. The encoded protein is CASSPFGNTEAFF.

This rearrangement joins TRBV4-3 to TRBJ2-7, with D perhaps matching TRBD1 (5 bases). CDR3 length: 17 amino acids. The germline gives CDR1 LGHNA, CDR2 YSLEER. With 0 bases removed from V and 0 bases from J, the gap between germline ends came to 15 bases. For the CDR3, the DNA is TGCGCCAGCAGCCAAGATTATGCAGGGTGGAGCTCCTACGAGCAGTACTTC. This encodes CASSQDYAGWSSYEQYF.

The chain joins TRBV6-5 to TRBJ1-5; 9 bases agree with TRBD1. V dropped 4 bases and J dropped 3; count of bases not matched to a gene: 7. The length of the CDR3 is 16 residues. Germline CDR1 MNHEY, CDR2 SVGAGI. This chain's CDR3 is CASSSRTGAFNQPQHF. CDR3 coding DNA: TGTGCCAGCAGTTCCCGGACAGGGGCATTCAATCAGCCCCAGCATTTT.

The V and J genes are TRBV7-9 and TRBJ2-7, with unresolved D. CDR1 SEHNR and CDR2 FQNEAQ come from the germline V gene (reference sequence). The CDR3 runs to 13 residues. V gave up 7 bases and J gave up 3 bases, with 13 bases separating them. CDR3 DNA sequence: TGTGCCAGCACCCCCGTAGACGGCTACGAGCAGTACTTC. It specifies CASTPVDGYEQYF.

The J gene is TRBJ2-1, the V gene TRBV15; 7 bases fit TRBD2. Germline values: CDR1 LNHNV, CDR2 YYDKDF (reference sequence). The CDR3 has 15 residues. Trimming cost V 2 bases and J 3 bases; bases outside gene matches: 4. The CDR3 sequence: CATSRTRDYYNEQFF. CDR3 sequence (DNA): TGTGCCACCAGCAGAACCCGGGACTACTACAATGAGCAGTTCTTC.

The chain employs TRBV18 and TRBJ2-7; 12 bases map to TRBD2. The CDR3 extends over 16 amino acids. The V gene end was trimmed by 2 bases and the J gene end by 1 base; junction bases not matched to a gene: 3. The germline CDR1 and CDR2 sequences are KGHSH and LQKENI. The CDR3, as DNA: TGTGCCAGCTCACCAATGACTAGCGGGAGTTCCTACGAGCAGTACTTC. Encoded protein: CASSPMTSGSSYEQYF.